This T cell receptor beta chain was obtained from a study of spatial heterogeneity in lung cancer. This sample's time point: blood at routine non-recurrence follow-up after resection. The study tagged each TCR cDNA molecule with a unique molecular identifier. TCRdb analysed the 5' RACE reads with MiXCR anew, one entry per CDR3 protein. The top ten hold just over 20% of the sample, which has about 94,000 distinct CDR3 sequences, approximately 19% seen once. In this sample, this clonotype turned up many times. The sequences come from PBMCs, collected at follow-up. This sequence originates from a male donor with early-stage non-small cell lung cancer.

CDR3 sequence (DNA): TGTGCCAGCAGCTTATCGTGGAAAGTCACTGAAGCTTTCTTT. Its translation: CASSLSWKVTEAFF. The chain uses TRBV7-2 and TRBJ1-1; no definite D call. This CDR3 contains 14 residues. The V gene's germline CDR1 is SGHTA and CDR2 FQGNSA. The V and J ends lost 2 bases and 4 bases respectively, with 11 bases between them.